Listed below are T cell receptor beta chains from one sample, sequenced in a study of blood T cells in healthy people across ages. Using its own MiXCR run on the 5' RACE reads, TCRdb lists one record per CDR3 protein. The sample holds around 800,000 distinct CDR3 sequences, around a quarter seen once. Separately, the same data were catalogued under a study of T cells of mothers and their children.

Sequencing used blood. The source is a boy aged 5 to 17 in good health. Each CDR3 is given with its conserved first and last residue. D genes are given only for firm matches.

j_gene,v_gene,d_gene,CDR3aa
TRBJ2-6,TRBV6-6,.,CASSYSTGANVLTF
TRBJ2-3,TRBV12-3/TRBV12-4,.,CASSPHRGISTDTQYF
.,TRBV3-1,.,CASSLQWAAYEQYF
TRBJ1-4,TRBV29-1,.,CSVTGAGNEKLFF
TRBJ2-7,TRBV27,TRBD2,CASSLSRGDSEQYF
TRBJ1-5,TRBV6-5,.,CASSFLGGGRSNQPQHF
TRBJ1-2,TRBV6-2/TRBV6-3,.,CASRKGGPYGYTF
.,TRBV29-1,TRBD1,CSVDRGQEEEQFF
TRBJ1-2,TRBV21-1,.,CASSKANGTDECYGYTF
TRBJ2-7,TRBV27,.,CTSSLAGATYEQYF
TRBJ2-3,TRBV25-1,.,CASSGTGRGDTQYF
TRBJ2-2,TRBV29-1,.,CGVTGTAGELFF
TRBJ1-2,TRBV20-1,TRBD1,CSAEDRAHGYTF
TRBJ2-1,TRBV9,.,CASSVQGFLRNEQFF
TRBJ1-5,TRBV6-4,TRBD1,CASTPGGDSNQPQHF
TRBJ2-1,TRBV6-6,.,CASSYHGTNNGGQFF
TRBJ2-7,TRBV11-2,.,CASSLPQTEQYF
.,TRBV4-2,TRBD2,CASSQATGGTYEQYF
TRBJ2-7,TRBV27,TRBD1,CASSFLPGGNEQYF
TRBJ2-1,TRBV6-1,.,CASSEAGREQFF
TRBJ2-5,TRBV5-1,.,CASKEGFPNRDEETQYF
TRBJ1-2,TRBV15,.,CATSRGGANGYTF
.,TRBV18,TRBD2,CASTLELARGCEQYF
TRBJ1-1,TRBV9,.,CASSVSVGQEAFF
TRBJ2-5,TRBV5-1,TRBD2,CASTSSGTTQTQYF
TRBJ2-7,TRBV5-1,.,CASSLDGGGDYEQYF
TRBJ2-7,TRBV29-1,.,CSVELPSLGRVDYNYEQYF
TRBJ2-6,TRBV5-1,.,CASSLGGTGADVLTF
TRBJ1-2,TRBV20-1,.,CSARDLRGLDYGYTF
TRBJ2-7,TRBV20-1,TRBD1,CSARETGGGEQHF
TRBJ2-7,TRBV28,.,CASSGSDRNEQYF
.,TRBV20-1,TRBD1,CSARVDRGQETQYF